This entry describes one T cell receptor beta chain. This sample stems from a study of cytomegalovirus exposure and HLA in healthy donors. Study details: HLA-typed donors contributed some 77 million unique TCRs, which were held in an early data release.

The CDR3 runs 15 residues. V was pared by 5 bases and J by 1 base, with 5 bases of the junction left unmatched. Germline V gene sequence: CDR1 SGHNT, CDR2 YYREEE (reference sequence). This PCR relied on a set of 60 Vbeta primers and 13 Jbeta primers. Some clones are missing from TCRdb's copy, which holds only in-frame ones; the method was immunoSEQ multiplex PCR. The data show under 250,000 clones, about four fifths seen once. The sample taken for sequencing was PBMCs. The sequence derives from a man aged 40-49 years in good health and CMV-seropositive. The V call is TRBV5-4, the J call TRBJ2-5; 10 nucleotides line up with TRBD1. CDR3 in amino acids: CASSSGQGGQETQYF. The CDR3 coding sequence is TGTGCCAGCAGTTCTGGACAGGGGGGCCAAGAGACCCAGTACTTC.